This TCR beta chain was retrieved from a study of blood T cell repertoires in COVID-19. Study overall: From the United States, Italy and Spain came samples of acute and convalescent COVID-19.

V shed 3 bases and J shed 7 bases, with 7 bases lying between them. From germline, CDR1 is MDHEN and CDR2 SYDVKM. The CDR3 sequence is 12 residues long. The data were produced by immunoSEQ multiplex PCR, yet TCRdb's version contains in-frame clones alone and is incomplete. The repertoire holds over 120,000 clones, with around 78% as singletons. The clonotype was recovered from a woman aged 55-69 years with acute or convalescent COVID-19. Sequencing was performed on peripheral blood. The genes are TRBV28 and TRBJ1-5; D remains unclear. CDR3 sequence reads: CASSLSEQPQHF. DNA of the CDR3: TGTGCCAGCAGTTTGTCCGAGCAGCCCCAGCATTTT.